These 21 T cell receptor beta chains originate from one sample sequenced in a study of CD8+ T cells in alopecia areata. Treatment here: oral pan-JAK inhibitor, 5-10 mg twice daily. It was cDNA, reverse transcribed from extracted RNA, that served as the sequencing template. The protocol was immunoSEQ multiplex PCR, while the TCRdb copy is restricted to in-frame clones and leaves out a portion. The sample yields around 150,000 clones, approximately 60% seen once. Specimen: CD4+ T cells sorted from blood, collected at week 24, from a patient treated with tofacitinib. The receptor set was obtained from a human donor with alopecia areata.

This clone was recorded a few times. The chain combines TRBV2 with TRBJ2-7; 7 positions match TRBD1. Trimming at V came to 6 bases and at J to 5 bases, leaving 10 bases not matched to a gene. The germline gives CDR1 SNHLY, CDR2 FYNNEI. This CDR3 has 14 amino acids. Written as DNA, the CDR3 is TGTGCCAGCAGACCCGGACAGGCCGGGGACGAGCAGTACTTC. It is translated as CASRPGQAGDEQYF. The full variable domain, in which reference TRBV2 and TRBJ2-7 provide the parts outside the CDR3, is EPEVTQTPSHQVTQMGQEVILRCVPISNHLYFYWYRQILGQKVEFLVSFYNNEISEKSEIFDDQFSVERPDGSNFTLKIRSTKLEDSAMYFCASRPGQAGDEQYFGPGTRLTVT.

The CDR3: CASSLLSEQYF. The CDR3 region has the DNA TGTGCCAGCAGCTTATTGAGCGAGCAGTACTTC. The chain carries TRBV7-9 and TRBJ2-7, with D unclear. Germline CDR1 reads SEHNR; CDR2 reads FQNEAQ (reference sequence). The CDR3 consists of 11 residues. The V end lost 2 bases, the J end lost 6 bases, and 5 bases lay between the germline ends.

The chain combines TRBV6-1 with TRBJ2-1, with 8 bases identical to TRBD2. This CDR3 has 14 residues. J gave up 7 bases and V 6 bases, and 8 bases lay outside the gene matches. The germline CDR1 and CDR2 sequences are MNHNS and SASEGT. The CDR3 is CASRPGGGLNEQFF. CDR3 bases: TGTGCCAGCAGACCGGGCGGGGGGTTAAATGAGCAGTTCTTC.

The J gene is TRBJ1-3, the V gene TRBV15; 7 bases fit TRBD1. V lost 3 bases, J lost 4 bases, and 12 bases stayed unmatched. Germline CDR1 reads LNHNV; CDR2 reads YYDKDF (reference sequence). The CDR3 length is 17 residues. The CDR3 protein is CATSSSWRGRAGNTIYF. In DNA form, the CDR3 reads TGTGCCACCAGCAGTTCATGGAGGGGGCGGGCCGGAAACACCATATATTTT.

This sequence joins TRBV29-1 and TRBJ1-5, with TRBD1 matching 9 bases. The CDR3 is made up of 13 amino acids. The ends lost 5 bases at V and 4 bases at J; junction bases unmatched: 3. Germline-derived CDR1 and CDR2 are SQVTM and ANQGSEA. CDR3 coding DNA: TGCAGCGTTCGGACAGGGGAAAATCAGCCCCAGCATTTT. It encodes CSVRTGENQPQHF.

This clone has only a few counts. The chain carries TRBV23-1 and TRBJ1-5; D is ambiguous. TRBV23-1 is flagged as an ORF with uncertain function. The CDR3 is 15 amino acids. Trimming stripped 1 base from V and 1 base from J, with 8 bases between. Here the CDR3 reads CASSQFTASNQPQHF. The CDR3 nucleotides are TGCGCCAGCAGTCAATTTACAGCGAGCAATCAGCCCCAGCATTTT.

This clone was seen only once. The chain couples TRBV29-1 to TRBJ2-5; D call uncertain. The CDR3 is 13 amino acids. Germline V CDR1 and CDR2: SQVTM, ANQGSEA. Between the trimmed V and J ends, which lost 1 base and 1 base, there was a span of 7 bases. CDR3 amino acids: CSVEVIAQETQYF. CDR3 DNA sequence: TGCAGCGTTGAAGTAATCGCCCAAGAGACCCAGTACTTC.

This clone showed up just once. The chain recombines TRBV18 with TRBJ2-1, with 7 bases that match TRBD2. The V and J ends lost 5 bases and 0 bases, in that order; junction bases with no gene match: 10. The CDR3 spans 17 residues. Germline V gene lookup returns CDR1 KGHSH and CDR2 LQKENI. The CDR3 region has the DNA TGTGCCAGCTCAGTACGGGACTACCTGAGCTCCTACAATGAGCAGTTCTTC. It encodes CASSVRDYLSSYNEQFF.

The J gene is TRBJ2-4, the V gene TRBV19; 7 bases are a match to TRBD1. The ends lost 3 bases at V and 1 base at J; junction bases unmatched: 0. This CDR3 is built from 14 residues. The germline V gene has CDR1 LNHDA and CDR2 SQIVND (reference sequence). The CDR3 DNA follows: TGTGCCAGTAGTATGGACAGGGCCAAAAACATTCAGTACTTC. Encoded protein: CASSMDRAKNIQYF.

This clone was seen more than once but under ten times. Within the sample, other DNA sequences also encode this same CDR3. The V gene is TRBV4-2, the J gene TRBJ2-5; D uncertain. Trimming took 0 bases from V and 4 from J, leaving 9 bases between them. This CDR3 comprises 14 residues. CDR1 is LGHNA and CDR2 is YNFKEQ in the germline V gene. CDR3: CASSQDRGRETQYF. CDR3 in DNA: TGTGCCAGCAGCCAAGATCGCGGTCGAGAGACCCAGTACTTC.

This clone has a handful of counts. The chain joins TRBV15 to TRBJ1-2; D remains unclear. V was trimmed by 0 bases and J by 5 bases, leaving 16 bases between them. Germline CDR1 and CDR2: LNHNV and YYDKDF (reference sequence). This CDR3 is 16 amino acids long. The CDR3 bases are TGTGCCACCAGCAGAGACTTTGACGGCCTTTCGTATGGCTACACCTTC. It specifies CATSRDFDGLSYGYTF.

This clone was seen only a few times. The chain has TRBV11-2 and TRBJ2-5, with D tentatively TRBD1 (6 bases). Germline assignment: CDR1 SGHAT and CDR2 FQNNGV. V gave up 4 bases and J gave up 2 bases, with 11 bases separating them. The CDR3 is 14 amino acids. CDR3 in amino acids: CASSWFRGQETQYF. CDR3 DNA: TGTGCCAGCAGCTGGTTCAGGGGTCAAGAGACCCAGTACTTC.

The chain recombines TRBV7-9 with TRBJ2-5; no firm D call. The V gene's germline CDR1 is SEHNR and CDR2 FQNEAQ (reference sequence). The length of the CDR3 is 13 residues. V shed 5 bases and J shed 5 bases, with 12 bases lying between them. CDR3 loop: CASSTSPRETQYF. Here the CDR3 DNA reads TGTGCCAGCAGCACCAGTCCCCGGGAGACCCAGTACTTC. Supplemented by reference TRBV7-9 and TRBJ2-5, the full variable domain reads DTGVSQNPRHKITKRGQNVTFRCDPISEHNRLYWYRQTLGQGPEFLTYFQNEAQLEKSRLLSDRFSAERPKGSFSTLEIQRTEQGDSAMYLCASSTSPRETQYFGPGTRLLVL.

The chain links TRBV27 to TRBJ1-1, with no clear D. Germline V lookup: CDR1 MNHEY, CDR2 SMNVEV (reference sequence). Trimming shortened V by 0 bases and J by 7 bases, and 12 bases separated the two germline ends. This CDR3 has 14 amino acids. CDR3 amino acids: CASSLSRWAYEAFF. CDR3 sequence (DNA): TGTGCCAGCAGTTTATCACGATGGGCTTATGAAGCTTTCTTT.

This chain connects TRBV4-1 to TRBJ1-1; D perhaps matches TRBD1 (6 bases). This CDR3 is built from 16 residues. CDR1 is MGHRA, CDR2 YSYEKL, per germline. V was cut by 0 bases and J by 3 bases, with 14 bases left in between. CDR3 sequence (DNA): TGCGCCAGCAGCCAAGACGGCTGGGGGGCGGACACTGAAGCTTTCTTT. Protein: CASSQDGWGADTEAFF.

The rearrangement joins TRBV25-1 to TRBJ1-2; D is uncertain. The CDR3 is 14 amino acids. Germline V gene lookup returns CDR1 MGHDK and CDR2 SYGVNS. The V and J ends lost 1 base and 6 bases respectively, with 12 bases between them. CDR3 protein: CASSESGTANGYTF. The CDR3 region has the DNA TGTGCCAGCAGTGAATCGGGAACAGCAAATGGCTACACCTTC.

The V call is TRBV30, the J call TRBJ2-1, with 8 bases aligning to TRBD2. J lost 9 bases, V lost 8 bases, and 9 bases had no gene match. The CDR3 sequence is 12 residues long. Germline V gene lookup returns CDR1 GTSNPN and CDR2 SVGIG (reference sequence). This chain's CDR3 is CAGGLGFGEQFF. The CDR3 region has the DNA TGTGCCGGGGGACTAGGGTTCGGTGAGCAGTTCTTC.

The CDR3 loop is CASSQDRAREAFF. The CDR3 DNA reads as TGTGCCAGCAGCCAAGATCGGGCTCGAGAAGCTTTCTTT. The gene calls are TRBV14 and TRBJ1-1; D gene ambiguous. Germline CDR1 reads SGHDN; CDR2 reads FVKESK. With 0 bases removed from V and 8 bases from J, the gap between germline ends came to 10 bases. The CDR3 spans 13 residues.

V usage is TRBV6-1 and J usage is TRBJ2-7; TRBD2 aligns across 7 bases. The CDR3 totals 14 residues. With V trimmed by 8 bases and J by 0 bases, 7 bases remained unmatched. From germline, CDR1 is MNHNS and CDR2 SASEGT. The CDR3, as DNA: TGTGCCAGCGACGGGGGGAAGAGCTCCTACGAGCAGTACTTC. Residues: CASDGGKSSYEQYF.

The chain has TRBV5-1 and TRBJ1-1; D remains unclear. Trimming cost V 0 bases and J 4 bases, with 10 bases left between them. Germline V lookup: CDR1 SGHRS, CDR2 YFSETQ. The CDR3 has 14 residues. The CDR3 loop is CASSLGEVGTEAFF. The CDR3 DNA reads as TGCGCCAGCAGCTTGGGGGAGGTTGGCACTGAAGCTTTCTTT.

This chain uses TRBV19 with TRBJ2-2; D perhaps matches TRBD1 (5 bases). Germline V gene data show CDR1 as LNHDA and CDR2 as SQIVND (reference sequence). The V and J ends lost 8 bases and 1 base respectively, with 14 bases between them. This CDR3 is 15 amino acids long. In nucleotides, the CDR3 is TGTGCCAGTTCGACCCAGGGTGTGAACACCGGGGAGCTGTTTTTT. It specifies CASSTQGVNTGELFF.